This T cell receptor beta chain came from a study of identifying expanded T cells in peripheral blood (dated by TCRdb to the late 2010s). Background for the entire study: Technical replicates were generated by sequencing separate aliquots of the same genomic DNA pool, with four replicates compared pairwise.

A note on this clone: It lacks a known antigen. No clone much larger than this one lies a single base away; base qualities are absent.

Study-wide findings and limitations: The authors expected that biological variance in healthy repertoires might rise further over much longer intervals, such as months to years. About 1.1 differentially abundant clones were flagged by the binomial model between technical replicates, whereas about 15 and 19 were flagged over two weeks and four weeks, respectively. Variance in clone template counts between two-week samples significantly increased with total template count across all healthy donors. Across all healthy-donor time intervals, the beta-binomial model significantly cut both the number of clones called differentially abundant and the false-positive rate.

TCRbeta CDR3 regions were profiled with the immunoSEQ Assay using bias-controlled multiplex PCR amplification of genomic DNA. The study's processing was this. The absolute abundance of each unique TCRbeta CDR3 region was quantified after sequences were collapsed and filtered. Two models were used to test differential abundance: a binomial model (Fisher-equivalent) and a beta-binomial model that adds time-dependent variance fitted from healthy donors. Clones with fewer than 5 combined templates were removed, and differential abundance was called for clones with a Benjamini-Hochberg FDR below 0.01. In the beta-binomial model, variance was expressed as a function of the total template count across the two samples, in the form v = (b*log(k)+a)^2. In its TCRdb copy, this immuneACCESS table keeps in-frame sequences only and misses some clones. Where compared with another copy, unresolved V genes explain less than half of these, and the others have no known cause. Clone size and the V and J calls come from that table; the DNA yielded D and trimming. The sample table shows 80,000 to 95,000 clones, and around 88% are seen once. 4% of the sample belongs to the ten largest clones.

No immune events, such as infections, were documented for the healthy donors during the collection period. To calibrate time-dependent variance in a beta-binomial model of T-cell clone differential abundance, blood repertoires from healthy donors were used as a training cohort. The training cohort comprised approximately ten healthy donors, 3 female and 7 male. Donor ages ranged from 29 to 64 years, with an average of about 41 years. Whole blood from each healthy donor was obtained from a commercial supplier and was collected at three time points 2 to 3 weeks apart. For immunosequencing, genomic DNA was extracted from unsorted whole blood. According to the germline V gene (reference sequence), CDR1 reads LNHDA and CDR2 reads SQIVND. Trimming costs V 4 bases and J 0 bases, and their ends lie 10 bases apart. The CDR3 runs 15 amino acids, cysteine and phenylalanine included. Here the CDR3 DNA is all that survives: 45 bases in frame from base 1.

Sequencing was performed on blood. The chain joins TRBV19 to TRBJ2-1; the D gene lacks a confident call. The receptor was isolated from a person between 18 and 75 years old in good health. The bases read TGTGCCAGTAGTACTGCCCCCAGCTCCTACAATGAGCAGTTCTTC. The resulting protein is CASSTAPSSYNEQFF.